This record looks at one TCR beta chain sequence and its context. Its specificity is not known. The investigators split CD4+ cells into a CD45RA+ naive subset and a CD45RA-negative memory subset. Germline V gene data show CDR1 as SGHTA and CDR2 as FQGNSA. The CDR3 loop spans 14 amino acids. The V end lost 3 bases, the J end lost 3 bases, and 12 bases lay between the germline ends. The data are from a study of shared clonotypes between healthy human individuals. Study findings and constraints: The study drew on few donors, limiting represented genetic and exposure-history diversity.

Using immunoSEQ multiplex PCR, the repertoire was profiled, and TCRdb retains in-frame clones only, with some absent. The repertoire holds some 2,000,000 clones, with 90% to 97% as singletons. This rearrangement joins TRBV7-2 to TRBJ2-7; TRBD1 might be the D (5 bases). This receptor was taken from a man aged 18-30 years in good health. The sample comprised naive CD4+ T cells sorted from blood. Subset of the sample: CD45RA+ positively selected. For the CDR3, the DNA is TGTGCCAGCAGCTTGATGGACACCGTCTACGAGCAGTACTTC. This translates into CASSLMDTVYEQYF.